The 28 T cell receptor beta chains presented below share a single source sample, sequenced in a study of T cell responses to AZD1222 COVID-19 vaccine. The protocol was immunoSEQ multiplex PCR, while the TCRdb copy is restricted to in-frame clones and leaves out a portion. The repertoire holds roughly 200,000 clones, with just over 90% as singletons. The sequencing used peripheral blood, collected on day 0 of MenACWY control vaccination. Receptors originate from an adult in good health.

The rearrangement uses TRBV3-1 (or the pseudogene TRBV3-2) and TRBJ1-6; 8 bases agree with TRBD1. V lost 4 bases and J lost 7; bases outside the gene matches: 3. The CDR3 totals 14 residues. In germline, CDR1 is LGHDT, CDR2 YNNKEL (reference sequence). The CDR3 DNA reads TGTGCCAGCAGCCTGGGACAGGTCAATTCACCCCTCCACTTT. The encoded protein is CASSLGQVNSPLHF.

The chain couples TRBV3-1 (or the pseudogene TRBV3-2) to TRBJ1-6; D not certain. The CDR3 spans 15 residues. Trimming took off 3 bases at V and 7 bases at J, with 13 bases between the two ends. Germline V gene data show CDR1 as LGHDT and CDR2 as YNNKEL (reference sequence). This CDR3 is CASSHGRVLNSPLHF. The CDR3 bases are TGTGCCAGCAGCCATGGTAGGGTTCTGAATTCACCCCTCCACTTT.

The V call is TRBV30, the J call TRBJ2-7; TRBD2 agrees at 7 bases. This CDR3 comprises 12 residues. The V gene end was trimmed by 1 base and the J gene end by 6 bases; junction bases not matched to a gene: 3. Germline lookup yields CDR1 GTSNPN and CDR2 SVGIG (reference sequence). CDR3 nucleotides: TGTGCCTGGAGTGGGTCTAGCGGCGAGCAGTACTTC. It specifies CAWSGSSGEQYF. The entire variable domain, with the rest obtained from reference TRBV30 and TRBJ2-7, is as follows: SQTIHQWPATLVQPVGSPLSLECTVEGTSNPNLYWYRQAAGRGLQLLFYSVGIGQISSEVPQNLSASRPQDRQFILSSKKLLLSDSGFYLCAWSGSSGEQYFGPGTRLTVT.

The gene calls are TRBV18 and TRBJ1-2; 7 bases match TRBD1. The J segment lost 6 bases and the V segment lost 6 bases, leaving 7 bases of the junction unmatched. CDR1 and CDR2 from the germline V gene are KGHSH and LQKENI. The CDR3 consists of 13 residues. The CDR3 DNA sequence: TGTGCCAGCTCTTACCAGGGGGAGAATGGCTACACCTTC. It specifies CASSYQGENGYTF.

The chain uses TRBV6-1 and TRBJ1-2; D unclear. The germline CDR1 and CDR2 sequences are MNHNS and SASEGT. CDR3 length: 14 residues. The V gene lost 2 bases and the J gene lost 4 bases, with 11 bases spanning the gap. CDR3 sequence: CASSEQTSGYGYTF. CDR3 coding DNA: TGTGCCAGCAGTGAACAGACCTCCGGCTATGGCTACACCTTC.

This chain connects TRBV15 to TRBJ1-2; D gene uncertain. The CDR3 has 15 residues. Trimming stripped 0 bases from V and 0 bases from J, with 8 bases between. Germline V gives CDR1 LNHNV, CDR2 YYDKDF (reference sequence). CDR3 sequence: CATSRDRWTNYGYTF. CDR3 bases: TGTGCCACCAGCAGAGACAGGTGGACTAACTATGGCTACACCTTC.

The V call is TRBV6-5, the J call TRBJ1-1; 7 bases fit TRBD1. CDR1 MNHEY and CDR2 SVGAGI come from the germline V gene. This CDR3 has 15 amino acids. With V trimmed by 5 bases and J by 0 bases, 6 bases remained unmatched. The chain's CDR3 is CASSKMGTVNTEAFF. The CDR3 coding sequence is TGTGCCAGCAGTAAAATGGGGACAGTGAACACTGAAGCTTTCTTT.

This chain links TRBV29-1 with TRBJ2-1; D uncertain. This CDR3 contains 11 residues. V gave up 4 bases and J gave up 8 bases, with 9 bases separating them. Germline CDR1 is SQVTM and CDR2 is ANQGSEA. Written as DNA, the CDR3 is TGCAGCGTTGGGGGAAGCTATGAGCAGTTCTTC. This encodes CSVGGSYEQFF.

This chain joins TRBV7-6 and TRBJ1-3; perhaps TRBD1 as D (6 bases). The ends were cut back, 0 bases at V and 0 bases at J, with 9 bases in the middle. The germline V gene has CDR1 SGHVS and CDR2 FNYEAQ. The CDR3 contains 16 residues. CDR3 region: CASSLAGGHSGNTIYF. The CDR3 DNA sequence: TGTGCCAGCAGCTTAGCTGGGGGGCACTCTGGAAACACCATATATTTT.

The J gene is TRBJ1-1, the V gene TRBV12-3 or TRBV12-4; TRBD1 might be the D (6 bases). The CDR3 contains 13 residues. Trimming pared 6 bases from V and 6 bases from J, leaving 14 bases between. The CDR3 loop reads CASSPGVDPEAFF. CDR3 DNA sequence: TGTGCCAGCAGCCCAGGGGTTGATCCTGAAGCTTTCTTT.

This clone was seen just once. The chain carries TRBV5-1 and TRBJ1-1; the D is unclear. Germline CDR1 is SGHRS and CDR2 is YFSETQ. CDR3 size: 14 residues. The V and J ends lost 0 bases and 1 base respectively, with 7 bases between them. CDR3 residues: CASSLEVGNTEAFF. CDR3 sequence (DNA): TGCGCCAGCAGCTTGGAGGTCGGGAACACTGAAGCTTTCTTT. Full variable domain (missing parts from reference TRBV5-1 and TRBJ1-1): KAGVTQTPRYLIKTRGQQVTLSCSPISGHRSVSWYQQTPGQGLQFLFEYFSETQRNKGNFPGRFSGRQFSNSRSEMNVSTLELGDSALYLCASSLEVGNTEAFFGQGTRLTVV.

The CDR3 DNA sequence: TGTGCCAGCAGCTTAGCGGGACTAGCGGGGGGGAATGAGCAGTTCTTC. It translates to CASSLAGLAGGNEQFF. V is TRBV7-9 and J is TRBJ2-1, with TRBD2 matching over 16 bases. Germline CDR1 reads SEHNR; CDR2 reads FQNEAQ (reference sequence). The CDR3 is made up of 16 amino acids. The J segment lost 7 bases and the V segment lost 0 bases, leaving 0 bases of the junction unmatched.

J is TRBJ1-5 and V is TRBV13, with unresolved D. This CDR3 has 12 residues. CDR1 is PRHDT, CDR2 FYEKMQ, per germline (reference sequence). V lost 3 bases and J 3 bases, leaving 3 bases between the germline ends. The CDR3 spells CASSLVNQPQHF. The CDR3 DNA reads as TGTGCCAGCAGCTTGGTCAATCAGCCCCAGCATTTT. Filled out from reference TRBV13 and TRBJ1-5, the complete variable domain reads AAGVIQSPRHLIKEKRETATLKCYPIPRHDTVYWYQQGPGQDPQFLISFYEKMQSDKGSIPDRFSAQQFSDYHSELNMSSLELGDSALYFCASSLVNQPQHFGDGTRLSIL.

The chain is built from TRBV7-9 and TRBJ1-1, with a weak D call TRBD1 (6 bases). Trimming removed 5 bases at V and 2 bases at J, with 12 bases between. The CDR3 length is 14 residues. The germline CDR1 and CDR2 sequences are SEHNR and FQNEAQ (reference sequence). The CDR3 loop reads CASSRGAANTEAFF. The CDR3 DNA follows: TGTGCCAGCAGCCGGGGGGCAGCCAACACTGAAGCTTTCTTT.

This sequence joins TRBV30 and TRBJ1-1; D is perhaps TRBD1 (6 bases). This CDR3 region has 13 residues. The ends were cut back, 3 bases at V and 4 bases at J, with 12 bases in the middle. CDR1 is GTSNPN, CDR2 SVGIG, per germline (reference sequence). CDR3 sequence reads: CAWSAQGVTEAFF. In DNA form, the CDR3 reads TGTGCCTGGAGCGCACAGGGAGTCACTGAAGCTTTCTTT. Full variable domain (outside the CDR3, taken from reference TRBV30 and TRBJ1-1): SQTIHQWPATLVQPVGSPLSLECTVEGTSNPNLYWYRQAAGRGLQLLFYSVGIGQISSEVPQNLSASRPQDRQFILSSKKLLLSDSGFYLCAWSAQGVTEAFFGQGTRLTVV.

The chain carries TRBV2 and TRBJ1-1, with unresolved D. CDR1 and CDR2 from the germline V gene are SNHLY and FYNNEI. Trimming took off 5 bases at V and 1 base at J, with 11 bases between the two ends. The CDR3 consists of 14 residues. Here the CDR3 reads CASSLGSGNTEAFF. The DNA of the CDR3 is TGTGCCAGCAGTCTTGGGTCAGGGAACACTGAAGCTTTCTTT.

V is TRBV12-3 or TRBV12-4 and J is TRBJ1-2, with a possible D match to TRBD1 (6 bases). The length of the CDR3 is 13 residues. The germline V and J ends were trimmed by 3 bases and 8 bases, with 13 bases remaining between them. The CDR3 loop is CASSFGGGRGYTF. The CDR3 DNA reads as TGTGCCAGCAGTTTCGGCGGGGGGCGAGGCTACACCTTC.

This sequence joins TRBV6-6 and TRBJ2-1, with a possible D match to TRBD2 (6 bases). The CDR3 spans 14 residues. V lost 7 bases, J lost 8 bases, and 18 bases lay in between. Germline-derived CDR1 and CDR2 are MNHNY and SVGAGI (reference sequence). The CDR3 loop reads CASTRRDSSDEQFF. CDR3 nucleotides: TGTGCCAGCACGCGCCGGGACTCGTCGGATGAGCAGTTCTTC.

This rearrangement joins TRBV19 to TRBJ1-5; 9 bases are a match to TRBD1. The CDR3 has 15 residues. The V and J ends lost 4 bases and 6 bases, in that order; junction bases with no gene match: 7. CDR1 and CDR2 (germline): LNHDA, SQIVND (reference sequence). This chain's CDR3 is CASSRFTGGGQPQHF. CDR3 nucleotide sequence: TGTGCCAGTAGTAGGTTTACAGGGGGCGGTCAGCCCCAGCATTTT. The whole variable domain, remainder taken from reference TRBV19 and TRBJ1-5, is DGGITQSPKYLFRKEGQNVTLSCEQNLNHDAMYWYRQDPGQGLRLIYYSQIVNDFQKGDIAEGYSVSREKKESFPLTVTSAQKNPTAFYLCASSRFTGGGQPQHFGDGTRLSIL.

This sequence joins TRBV6-2 or TRBV6-3 and TRBJ2-7; 9 bases fit TRBD2. The ends lost 4 bases at V and 4 bases at J; junction bases unmatched: 8. The CDR3 is 15 residues long. The germline gives CDR1 MNHEY, CDR2 SVGEGT. The CDR3: CASSSTSSGAYEQYF. The CDR3 bases are TGTGCCAGCAGTTCGACATCTAGCGGGGCTTACGAGCAGTACTTC.

The chain employs TRBV27 and TRBJ2-7; no clear D. The CDR3 spans 12 residues. Trimming shortened V by 5 bases and J by 3 bases, and 8 bases separated the two germline ends. Germline CDR1 reads MNHEY; CDR2 reads SMNVEV (reference sequence). The CDR3 reads CASSAHNYEQYF. The CDR3 DNA reads TGTGCCAGCAGTGCACACAACTACGAGCAGTACTTC.

The J gene is TRBJ1-2, the V gene TRBV7-2, with D possibly TRBD1 on 5 matching bases. Trimming removed 4 bases from V and 6 bases from J, with 12 bases in between. Germline assignment: CDR1 SGHTA and CDR2 FQGNSA. The CDR3 is made up of 13 amino acids. The CDR3 is CASSSTRVHGYTF. The DNA for the CDR3 is TGTGCCAGCAGCTCAACCAGGGTACATGGCTACACCTTC.

CDR3 nucleotides: TGTGCCAGCAGTTCGCCGAACTATGGCTACACCTTC. Residues: CASSSPNYGYTF. The chain uses TRBV6-5 and TRBJ1-2, with D uncertain. CDR1 is MNHEY, CDR2 SVGAGI, per germline. Trimming cost V 4 bases and J 2 bases, with 5 bases left between them. CDR3 length: 12 residues.

The chain is built from TRBV7-9 and TRBJ2-7; 8 bases are shared with TRBD1. The CDR3 consists of 14 residues. Germline CDR1 and CDR2: SEHNR and FQNEAQ (reference sequence). V dropped 10 bases and J dropped 2; count of bases not matched to a gene: 10. CDR3 in DNA: TGTGCCACCCTTCGACAGGGGTACGCCTACGAGCAGTACTTC. Its translation is CATLRQGYAYEQYF.

The chain recombines TRBV19 with TRBJ2-3; 9 bases are shared with TRBD2. The germline gives CDR1 LNHDA, CDR2 SQIVND (reference sequence). The CDR3 is 14 residues long. The ends lost 5 bases at V and 4 bases at J; junction bases unmatched: 4. CDR3 in amino acids: CASSGLAGSDTQYF. CDR3 coding DNA: TGTGCCAGTAGTGGGCTAGCGGGGTCAGATACGCAGTATTTT.

The gene calls are TRBV11-3 and TRBJ1-1; perhaps TRBD1 as D (6 bases). V dropped 5 bases and J dropped 1 base, with 8 bases sitting between them. Germline CDR1 SGHNT, CDR2 YENEEA. The CDR3 loop spans 13 amino acids. Here the CDR3 reads CASSPGQNTEAFF. The DNA for the CDR3 is TGTGCCAGCAGCCCGGGACAGAACACTGAAGCTTTCTTT.

The rearrangement joins TRBV6-5 to TRBJ1-2, with 7 bases identical to TRBD1. V was clipped by 5 bases and J by 5 bases; unmatched bases: 5. Germline-derived CDR1 and CDR2 are MNHEY and SVGAGI. CDR3 length equals 13 residues. As DNA, the CDR3 is TGTGCCAGCAGTCCAGGGGGGAGGTATGGCTACACCTTC. This codes for CASSPGGRYGYTF.

The chain combines TRBV19 with TRBJ1-1; D not certain. This CDR3 is 13 amino acids long. The V gene's germline CDR1 is LNHDA and CDR2 SQIVND (reference sequence). Trimming shortened V by 4 bases and J by 1 base, and 7 bases separated the two germline ends. The chain's CDR3 is CASSTVSNTEAFF. Written as DNA, the CDR3 is TGTGCCAGTAGTACCGTATCGAACACTGAAGCTTTCTTT.